The next 10 T cell receptor beta chains were all read from a single sample in a study of CD8 T cells in Susac syndrome. Reverse transcription of roughly 0.5 to 1 ug RNA used random hexamers. TCRdb passed the immunoSEQ multiplex PCR reads through MiXCR, listing each CDR3 protein once. Here the sample spans roughly 86,000 distinct CDR3 sequences, 90% to 97% being singletons. Input material: CD8+ T cells from PBMCs. The origin of the receptors is a human donor with Susac syndrome.

This sequence joins TRBV30 and TRBJ2-3, with TRBD2 as a possible D gene (6 bases). This CDR3 has 15 amino acids. The germline CDR1 and CDR2 sequences are GTSNPN and SVGIG (reference sequence). Trimming took off 3 bases at V and 0 bases at J, with 13 bases between the two ends. CDR3 sequence: CAWSGGGLSTDTQYF. CDR3 sequence (DNA): TGTGCCTGGAGCGGGGGAGGTCTGAGCACAGATACGCAGTATTTT.

The chain recombines TRBV7-2 with TRBJ2-1; TRBD2 might be the D (7 bases). Germline V CDR1 and CDR2: SGHTA, FQGNSA. This CDR3 is built from 15 residues. Trimming left V 1 base short and J 7 bases short, with 14 bases between. CDR3 residues: CASSLVGGARNEQFF. The CDR3 DNA follows: TGTGCCAGCAGCTTAGTTGGGGGGGCTAGAAATGAGCAGTTCTTC.

This chain joins TRBV5-1 and TRBJ2-7, with a tentative D call TRBD2 (6 bases). Looked up from germline, CDR1 is SGHRS and CDR2 is YFSETQ. This CDR3 comprises 18 residues. The V gene lost 2 bases and the J gene lost 5 bases, with 26 bases spanning the gap. The CDR3: CASSFQAGTGSGVDEQYF. The CDR3 nucleotides are TGCGCCAGCAGCTTCCAGGCGGGGACCGGTTCCGGAGTCGACGAGCAGTACTTC.

This clonotype has just one count. The V gene is TRBV11-2, the J gene TRBJ2-3; TRBD1 might be the D (6 bases). CDR1 is SGHAT and CDR2 is FQNNGV in the germline V gene. This CDR3 has 14 residues. Trimming pared 5 bases from V and 4 bases from J, leaving 13 bases between. CDR3 in DNA: TGTGCCAGCAGCACTACAGGGTCGGCAGATACGCAGTATTTT. As protein: CASSTTGSADTQYF. Based on the CDR3 plus reference TRBV11-2 and TRBJ2-3, the full variable domain is EAGVAQSPRYKIIEKRQSVAFWCNPISGHATLYWYQQILGQGPKLLIQFQNNGVVDDSQLPKDRFSAERLKGVDSTLKIQPAKLEDSAVYLCASSTTGSADTQYFGPGTRLTVL.

This rearrangement joins TRBV7-2 to TRBJ2-7, with 9 bases lining up with TRBD2. The CDR3 spans 14 residues. With 2 bases clipped from V and 1 base from J, the junction kept 0 bases outside the gene matches. The germline gives CDR1 SGHTA, CDR2 FQGNSA. The CDR3 loop is CASSLLAGSYEQYF. CDR3 bases: TGTGCCAGCAGCTTACTAGCGGGGTCCTACGAGCAGTACTTC.

The rearrangement uses TRBV27 and TRBJ1-5; D is perhaps TRBD1 (6 bases). V shed 4 bases and J shed 1 base, with 11 bases lying between them. The CDR3 loop spans 15 amino acids. Germline lookup yields CDR1 MNHEY and CDR2 SMNVEV (reference sequence). The DNA for the CDR3 is TGTGCCAGCAGTTCGACAGGAGTAAGCAATCAGCCCCAGCATTTT. It codes for CASSSTGVSNQPQHF.

The rearrangement links TRBV20-1 to TRBJ2-5; the match to TRBD2 covers 9 bases. Germline-derived CDR1 and CDR2 are DFQATT and SNEGSKA (reference sequence). CDR3 length: 14 amino acids. Trimming cost V 3 bases and J 3 bases; bases outside gene matches: 5. This chain's CDR3 is CSASLPSGEETQYF. CDR3 bases: TGCAGTGCTAGTCTACCTAGCGGGGAAGAGACCCAGTACTTC.

The rearrangement joins TRBV5-8 to TRBJ2-6; D is possibly TRBD1 (6 bases). Germline CDR1 and CDR2: SGHTS and YDEGEE. This CDR3 is built from 18 residues. Trimming left V 4 bases short and J 0 bases short, with 17 bases between. The CDR3 loop reads CASSPTTGINSGANVLTF. For the CDR3, the DNA is TGTGCCAGCAGCCCAACAACAGGGATAAACTCTGGGGCCAACGTCCTGACTTTC.

This clonotype was seen just once. The junction shows a germline mismatch at one end, possibly a read error. This sequence joins TRBV20-1 and TRBJ2-3; 9 nucleotides agree with TRBD2. The CDR3 has 14 amino acids. Germline values: CDR1 DFQATT, CDR2 SNEGSKA (reference sequence). CDR3 in amino acids: CSAREAGGPLPLHF. Written as DNA, the CDR3 is TGCAGTGCTAGAGAGGCGGGGGGGCCGTTGCCCCTACATTTT.

The V call is TRBV12-3 or TRBV12-4, the J call TRBJ2-7, with D uncertain. The CDR3 has 12 residues. The V end lost 3 bases, the J end lost 5 bases, and 8 bases lay between the germline ends. CDR3 nucleotide sequence: TGTGCCAGCAGTTTCTACGGAAACGAGCAGTACTTC. Its translation is CASSFYGNEQYF.